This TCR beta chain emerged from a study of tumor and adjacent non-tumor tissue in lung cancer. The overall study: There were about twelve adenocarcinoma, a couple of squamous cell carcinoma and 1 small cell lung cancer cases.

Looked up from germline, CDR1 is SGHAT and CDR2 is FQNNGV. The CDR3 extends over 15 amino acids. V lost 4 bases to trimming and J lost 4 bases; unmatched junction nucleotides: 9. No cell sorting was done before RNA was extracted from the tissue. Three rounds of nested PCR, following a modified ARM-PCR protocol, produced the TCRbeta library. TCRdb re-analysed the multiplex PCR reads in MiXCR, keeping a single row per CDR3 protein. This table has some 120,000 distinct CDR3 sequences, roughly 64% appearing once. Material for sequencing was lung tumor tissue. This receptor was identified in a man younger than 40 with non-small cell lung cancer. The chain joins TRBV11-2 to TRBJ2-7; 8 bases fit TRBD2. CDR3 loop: CASSSGTTSAYEQYF. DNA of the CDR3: TGTGCCAGCAGCTCGGGGACGACTAGCGCTTACGAGCAGTACTTC.